This TCR beta chain was documented in a study of T-cell memory formation after mild COVID-19. Study summary: Each donor largely had its own TCR clusters. The study, taken as a whole, reports: Pre-infection memory held some responding clones, suggesting pre-existing cross-reactive T cells responded.

MiXCR was run by TCRdb on the 5' RACE reads, yielding one entry per CDR3 protein. The sample yields roughly 180,000 distinct CDR3 sequences, about a fifth seen once. The CDR3 totals 17 residues. The germline gives CDR1 MNHEY, CDR2 SVGEGT. V gave up 2 bases and J gave up 7 bases; unmatched junction bases: 12. There are a few counts of this clonotype. Its specificity is unknown. V gene TRBV6-2 or TRBV6-3 combines with J gene TRBJ2-1; 9 bases line up with TRBD1. The sample comprised PBMCs or a T cell subset sorted from them (not recorded which). This TCR derives from a man younger than 30 who had mild COVID-19 (a few samples of this study predate the infection). Cell type and time point are not known. The CDR3, as DNA: TGTGCCAGCAGTTACGAAACAGGGGGCGCTTATCGTAATGAGCAGTTCTTC. Amino acid sequence: CASSYETGGAYRNEQFF.